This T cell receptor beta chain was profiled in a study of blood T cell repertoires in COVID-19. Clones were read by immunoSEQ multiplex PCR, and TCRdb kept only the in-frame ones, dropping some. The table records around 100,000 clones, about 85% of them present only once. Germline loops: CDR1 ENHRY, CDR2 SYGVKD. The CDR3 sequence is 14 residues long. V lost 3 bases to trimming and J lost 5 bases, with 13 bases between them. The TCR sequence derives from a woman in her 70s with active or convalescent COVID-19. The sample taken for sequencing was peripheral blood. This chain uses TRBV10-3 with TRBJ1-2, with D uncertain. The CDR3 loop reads CAISDSGPLYGYTF. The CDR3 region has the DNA TGTGCCATCAGTGACTCTGGGCCCCTATATGGCTACACCTTC.